This TCR beta chain originates from a study of T cell responses to AZD1222 COVID-19 vaccine. Study in general: Both about-4-week and about-12-week second-dose recipients were combined. Study conclusions and caveats: It was only a handful of AZD1222 recipients who were seropositive at baseline. In all cases, repertoires were sampled only after the peak T cell response. A mostly white British donor set with more females was recruited, and clonal diversity was possibly underestimated.

The V end lost 3 bases, the J end lost 2 bases, and 14 bases lay between the germline ends. Germline V gene data show CDR1 as LGHDT and CDR2 as YNNKEL (reference sequence). This CDR3 comprises 16 residues. Remarks on this clone: Its target is not known.

TCRdb's table, derived via immunoSEQ multiplex PCR, lists solely in-frame clones and lacks some. The sample shows about 84,000 clones, 70% to 90% of them seen only once. Material: peripheral blood, obtained on day 0 of AZD1222 vaccination. The TCR comes from an adult in good health. The chain joins TRBV3-1 (or the pseudogene TRBV3-2) to TRBJ1-5, with a weak D call TRBD1 (5 bases). The CDR3, as DNA: TGTGCCAGCAGCCAGTCCTGGACGGGGGGCAATCAGCCCCAGCATTTT. It encodes CASSQSWTGGNQPQHF.